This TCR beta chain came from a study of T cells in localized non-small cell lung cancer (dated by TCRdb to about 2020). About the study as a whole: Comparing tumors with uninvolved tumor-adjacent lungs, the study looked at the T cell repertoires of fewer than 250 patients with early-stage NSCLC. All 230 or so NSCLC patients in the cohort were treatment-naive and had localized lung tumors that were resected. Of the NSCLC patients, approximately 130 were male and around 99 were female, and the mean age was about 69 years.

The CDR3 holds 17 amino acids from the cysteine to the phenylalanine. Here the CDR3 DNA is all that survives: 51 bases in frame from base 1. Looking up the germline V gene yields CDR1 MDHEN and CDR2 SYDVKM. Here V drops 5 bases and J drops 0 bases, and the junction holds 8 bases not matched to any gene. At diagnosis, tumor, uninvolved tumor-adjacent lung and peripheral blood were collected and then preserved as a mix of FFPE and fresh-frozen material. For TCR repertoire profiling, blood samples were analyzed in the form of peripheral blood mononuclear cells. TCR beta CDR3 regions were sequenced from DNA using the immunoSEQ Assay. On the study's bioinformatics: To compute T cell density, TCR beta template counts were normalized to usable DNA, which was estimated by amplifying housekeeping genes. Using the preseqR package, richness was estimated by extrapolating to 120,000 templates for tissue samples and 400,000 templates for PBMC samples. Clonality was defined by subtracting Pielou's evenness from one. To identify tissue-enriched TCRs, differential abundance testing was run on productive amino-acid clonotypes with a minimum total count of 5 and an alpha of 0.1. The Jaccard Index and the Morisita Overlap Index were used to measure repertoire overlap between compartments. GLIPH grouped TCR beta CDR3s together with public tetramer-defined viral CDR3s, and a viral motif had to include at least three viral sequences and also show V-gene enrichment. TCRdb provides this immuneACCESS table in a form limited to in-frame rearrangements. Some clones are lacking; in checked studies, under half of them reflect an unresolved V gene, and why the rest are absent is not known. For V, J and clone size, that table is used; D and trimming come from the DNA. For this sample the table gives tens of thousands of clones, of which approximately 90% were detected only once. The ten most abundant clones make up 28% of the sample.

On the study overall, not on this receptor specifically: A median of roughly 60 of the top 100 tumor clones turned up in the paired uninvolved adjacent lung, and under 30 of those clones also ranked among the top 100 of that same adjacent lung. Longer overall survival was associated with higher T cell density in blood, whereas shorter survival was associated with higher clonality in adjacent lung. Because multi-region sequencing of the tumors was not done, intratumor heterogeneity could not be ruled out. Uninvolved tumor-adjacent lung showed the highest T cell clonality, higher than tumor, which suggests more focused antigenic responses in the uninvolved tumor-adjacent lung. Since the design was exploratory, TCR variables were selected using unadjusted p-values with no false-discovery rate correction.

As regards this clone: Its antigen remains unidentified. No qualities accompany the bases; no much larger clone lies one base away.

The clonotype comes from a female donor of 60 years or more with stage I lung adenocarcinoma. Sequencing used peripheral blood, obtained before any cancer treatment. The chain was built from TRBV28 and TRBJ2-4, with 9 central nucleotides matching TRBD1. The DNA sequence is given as TGTGCCAGCAGTCCAAACCCGGGACAGGGAGCCAAAAACATTCAGTACTTC. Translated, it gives CASSPNPGQGAKNIQYF.